Listed here are 10 T cell receptor beta chains from one sample, sequenced in a study of identical twins. TCRdb ran MiXCR on the 5' RACE reads and lists one entry per CDR3 protein. The repertoire holds fewer than 900,000 distinct CDR3 sequences, with 18% as singletons. The sample was also reused in another study, on T cells expressing NK-cell markers.

The sample was PBMCs. The receptors here all came from a woman aged 18-30 years in good health.

In this sample, this clonotype turned up a few times. The J gene is TRBJ2-5, the V gene TRBV18; D not resolved. The CDR3 loop spans 13 amino acids. CDR1 is KGHSH and CDR2 is LQKENI in the germline V gene. V was cut by 5 bases and J by 5 bases, with 12 bases left in between. The CDR3 loop reads CASSSMVSETQYF. DNA of the CDR3: TGTGCCAGCTCAAGCATGGTATCGGAGACCCAGTACTTC.

This clonotype is a singleton in its sample. The CDR3 DNA reads TGTGCCAGCAGCCCCCTCCAGGGACAGAACTACGAGCAGTACTTC. Translated: CASSPLQGQNYEQYF. This sequence joins TRBV7-6 and TRBJ2-7, with TRBD1 matching over 7 bases. With V trimmed by 5 bases and J by 3 bases, 10 bases remained unmatched. The CDR3 has 15 amino acids. Per the germline V gene, CDR1 is SGHVS and CDR2 is FNYEAQ.

The genes are TRBV20-1 and TRBJ2-1; D is possibly TRBD1 (6 bases). V shed 7 bases and J shed 5 bases, with 9 bases lying between them. Germline V gives CDR1 DFQATT, CDR2 SNEGSKA (reference sequence). CDR3 length: 11 residues. The CDR3 sequence: CSVQGNNEQFF. CDR3 bases: TGCAGTGTACAGGGAAACAATGAGCAGTTCTTC.

This clonotype was observed a few times. V and J are TRBV6-1 and TRBJ1-2; TRBD1 matches 7 bases. The CDR3 totals 13 residues. The junction had 5 bases not matched to a gene; V was cut back by 5 bases and J by 5 bases. In germline, CDR1 is MNHNS, CDR2 SASEGT. CDR3 in amino acids: CASSTTGPYGYTF. The CDR3 DNA reads TGTGCCAGCAGTACGACAGGGCCATATGGCTACACCTTC.

V usage is TRBV20-1 and J usage is TRBJ2-7; possible D gene TRBD1, 5 bases. This CDR3 region has 15 residues. V shed 0 bases and J shed 0 bases, with 12 bases lying between them. Germline V gene sequence: CDR1 DFQATT, CDR2 SNEGSKA (reference sequence). CDR3 in amino acids: CSARDVRQSSYEQYF. CDR3 nucleotide sequence: TGCAGTGCTAGAGATGTGAGACAGAGCTCCTACGAGCAGTACTTC.

This clonotype was detected a few times. This rearrangement joins TRBV11-2 to TRBJ2-1; 8 bases match TRBD2. V shed 2 bases and J 8 bases; nucleotides not matched to a gene: 8. Looked up from germline, CDR1 is SGHAT and CDR2 is FQNNGV. The CDR3 totals 15 residues. In DNA form, the CDR3 reads TGTGCCAGCAGCTTACGAGTTAGCGGGATCTATGAGCAGTTCTTC. It yields the protein CASSLRVSGIYEQFF. The whole variable domain, filled in from reference TRBV11-2 and TRBJ2-1, reads EAGVAQSPRYKIIEKRQSVAFWCNPISGHATLYWYQQILGQGPKLLIQFQNNGVVDDSQLPKDRFSAERLKGVDSTLKIQPAKLEDSAVYLCASSLRVSGIYEQFFGPGTRLTVL.

The chain uses TRBV6-1 and TRBJ1-5; D is possibly TRBD1 (6 bases). The CDR3 loop spans 15 amino acids. Germline V gene sequence: CDR1 MNHNS, CDR2 SASEGT. V lost 7 bases and J 2 bases, leaving 15 bases between the germline ends. The CDR3 here is CASIEQGRGNQPQHF. In DNA form, the CDR3 reads TGTGCCAGCATCGAACAGGGTCGGGGCAATCAGCCCCAGCATTTT.

This clonotype has more than one count but fewer than ten. The genes are TRBV18 and TRBJ1-6; the match to TRBD1 covers 8 bases. CDR1 is KGHSH, CDR2 LQKENI, per germline. The CDR3 covers 17 residues. J was trimmed by 7 bases and V by 1 base; bases with no gene match: 9. CDR3 DNA: TGTGCCAGCTCACCACGTTCAGGGGGCTCGGGCAATTCACCCCTCCACTTT. It specifies CASSPRSGGSGNSPLHF. The whole variable domain, filled in from reference TRBV18 and TRBJ1-6, reads NAGVMQNPRHLVRRRGQEARLRCSPMKGHSHVYWYRQLPEEGLKFMVYLQKENIIDESGMPKERFSAEFPKEGPSILRIQQVVRGDSAAYFCASSPRSGGSGNSPLHFGNGTRLTVT.

The chain joins TRBV20-1 to TRBJ1-5, with a possible D match to TRBD1 (6 bases). Germline V CDR1 and CDR2: DFQATT, SNEGSKA (reference sequence). Trimming removed 5 bases at V and 6 bases at J, with 11 bases between. The CDR3 consists of 12 residues. CDR3 sequence: CSASQGSQPQHF. CDR3 nucleotide sequence: TGCAGTGCTTCACAGGGATCTCAGCCCCAGCATTTT.

There are a few counts of this clonotype. The CDR3 bases are TGTGCCAGCAGTTATGCCATGAACACTGAAGCTTTCTTT. It yields the protein CASSYAMNTEAFF. V gene TRBV12-3 or TRBV12-4 combines with J gene TRBJ1-1; no clear D. Trimming left V 4 bases short and J 0 bases short, with 6 bases between. This CDR3 spans 13 amino acids.